This TCR beta chain was documented in a study of blood T cells in healthy people across ages. Using a J-beta primer mix together with a sample-barcoded 5' primer, a second PCR was run for roughly 7 to 11 cycles. Via MiXCR, TCRdb re-called the 5' RACE reads, giving one row per CDR3 protein. Of 1.5 million to 2 million distinct CDR3 sequences in the sample, roughly 27% were seen once. This clonotype was detected a few times. The CDR3 length is 16 residues. The V segment lost 3 bases and the J segment 10 bases; nucleotides outside the gene matches: 13. The germline CDR1 and CDR2 sequences are MNHNS and SASEGT.

This clonotype was sampled from a woman aged 25 to 39 in good health. The sequencing sample was made of blood. This chain uses TRBV6-1 with TRBJ2-1; TRBD1 matches at 9 bases. The CDR3 nucleotides are TGTGCCAGCAGTGACGAGGACAGGGGACTTTCCTACGAGCAGTTCTTC. Its translation is CASSDEDRGLSYEQFF.